The clone carrying this T cell receptor (beta chain) was found many times. Its antigen is as yet unknown. What was amplified from RNA transcripts were TCR beta CDR3 regions. HTBI primers were used for first-round RT-PCR of the TCR CDR3. Using its own MiXCR run on the multiplex PCR reads, TCRdb lists one record per CDR3 protein. Found here are over 500,000 distinct CDR3 sequences, around 13% of them singletons; the top ten hold over 11%. The record originates from a study of T cells in Graves' hyperthyroidism and ophthalmopathy. Across the whole study: Before treatment of any kind, peripheral blood was taken at initial diagnosis. Study conclusions and caveats: Clonotypes that were expanded in thyroid above 0.001 mostly appeared in blood too. Ophthalmopathy was separated from stable hyperthyroidism by a 13 V-J model.

Trimming removed 3 bases from V and 6 bases from J, with 12 bases in between. This CDR3 is 13 amino acids long. Germline loops: CDR1 SGHNT, CDR2 YYREEE (reference sequence). This receptor was taken from a middle-aged woman with Graves' hyperthyroidism. The sequencing input was blood. The rearrangement joins TRBV5-4 to TRBJ1-2; TRBD1 is a possible D gene (6 bases). CDR3 in DNA: TGTGCCAGCAGCTCAGGACAGAAGGATGGCTACACCTTC. Residues: CASSSGQKDGYTF.